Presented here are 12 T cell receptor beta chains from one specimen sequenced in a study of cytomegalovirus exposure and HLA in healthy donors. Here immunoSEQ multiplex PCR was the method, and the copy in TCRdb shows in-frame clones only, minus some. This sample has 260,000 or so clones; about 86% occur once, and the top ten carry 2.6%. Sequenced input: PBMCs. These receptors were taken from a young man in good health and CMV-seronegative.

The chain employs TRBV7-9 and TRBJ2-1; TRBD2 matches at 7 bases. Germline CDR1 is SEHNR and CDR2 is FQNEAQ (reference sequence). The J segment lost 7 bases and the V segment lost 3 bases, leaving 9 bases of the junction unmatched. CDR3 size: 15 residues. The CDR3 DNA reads TGTGCCAGCAGCTTCAGCGGGGAGGTAATGAATGAGCAGTTCTTC. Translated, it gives CASSFSGEVMNEQFF.

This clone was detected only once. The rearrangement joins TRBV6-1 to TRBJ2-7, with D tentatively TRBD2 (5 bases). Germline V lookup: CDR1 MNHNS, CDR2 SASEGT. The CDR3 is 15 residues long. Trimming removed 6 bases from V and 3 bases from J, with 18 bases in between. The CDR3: CASRTDGSDFYEQYF. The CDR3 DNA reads TGTGCCAGCAGGACGGACGGATCGGACTTCTACGAGCAGTACTTC.

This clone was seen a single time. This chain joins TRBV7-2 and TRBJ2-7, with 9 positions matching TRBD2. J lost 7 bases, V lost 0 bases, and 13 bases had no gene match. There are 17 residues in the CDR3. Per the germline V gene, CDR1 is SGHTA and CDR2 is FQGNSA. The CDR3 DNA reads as TGTGCCAGCAGCTTAGCAGGCATTAGCGGGAGATTGTGGGAGCAGTACTTC. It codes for CASSLAGISGRLWEQYF.

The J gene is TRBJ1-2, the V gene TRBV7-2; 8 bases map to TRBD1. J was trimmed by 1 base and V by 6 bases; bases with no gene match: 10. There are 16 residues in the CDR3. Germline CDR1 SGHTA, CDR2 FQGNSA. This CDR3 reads CASRYTGTGHNYGYTF. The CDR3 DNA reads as TGTGCCAGCAGGTATACCGGGACAGGCCATAACTATGGCTACACCTTC.

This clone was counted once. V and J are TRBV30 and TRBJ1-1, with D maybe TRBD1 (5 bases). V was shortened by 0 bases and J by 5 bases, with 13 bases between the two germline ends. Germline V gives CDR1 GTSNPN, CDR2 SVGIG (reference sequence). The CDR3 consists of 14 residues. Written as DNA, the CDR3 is TGTGCCTGGAGTGTAGCAGGGTATCATACTGAAGCTTTCTTT. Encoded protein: CAWSVAGYHTEAFF.

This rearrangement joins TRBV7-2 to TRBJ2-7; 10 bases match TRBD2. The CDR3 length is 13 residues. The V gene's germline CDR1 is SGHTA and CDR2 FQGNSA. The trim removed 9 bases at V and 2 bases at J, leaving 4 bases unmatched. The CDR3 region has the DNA TGTGCCAGTGGGCTAGCGGGGGCCTACGAGCAGTACTTC. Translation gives CASGLAGAYEQYF.

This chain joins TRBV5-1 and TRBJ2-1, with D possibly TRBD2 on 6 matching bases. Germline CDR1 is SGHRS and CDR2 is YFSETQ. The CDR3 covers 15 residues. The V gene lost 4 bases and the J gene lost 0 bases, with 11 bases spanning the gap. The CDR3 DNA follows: TGCGCCAGCAGCAAAGAAGCGGGCTCCTACAATGAGCAGTTCTTC. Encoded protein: CASSKEAGSYNEQFF.

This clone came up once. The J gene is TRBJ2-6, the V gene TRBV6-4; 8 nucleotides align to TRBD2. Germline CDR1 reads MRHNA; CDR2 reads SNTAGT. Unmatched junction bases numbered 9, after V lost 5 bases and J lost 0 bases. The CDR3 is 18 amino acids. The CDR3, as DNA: TGTGCCAGCAGTAGCGCGGGACTAGTGTACTCTGGGGCCAACGTCCTGACTTTC. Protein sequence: CASSSAGLVYSGANVLTF.

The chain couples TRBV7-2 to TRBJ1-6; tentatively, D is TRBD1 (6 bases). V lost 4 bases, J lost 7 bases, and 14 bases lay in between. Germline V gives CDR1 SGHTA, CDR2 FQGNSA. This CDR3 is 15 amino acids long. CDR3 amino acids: CASSSEGGRNSPLHF. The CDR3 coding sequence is TGTGCCAGCAGCTCGGAGGGGGGGCGGAATTCACCCCTCCACTTT.

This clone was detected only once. CDR3 protein: CASSVGTSGDEQYF. As DNA, the CDR3 is TGCGCCAGCAGCGTTGGGACTAGCGGGGACGAGCAGTACTTC. The chain couples TRBV5-1 to TRBJ2-7, with TRBD2 matching 13 bases. The V gene end was trimmed by 4 bases and the J gene end by 5 bases; junction bases not matched to a gene: 3. Germline-derived CDR1 and CDR2 are SGHRS and YFSETQ. The CDR3 covers 14 residues. Drawing the rest from reference TRBV5-1 and TRBJ2-7, the complete variable domain is KAGVTQTPRYLIKTRGQQVTLSCSPISGHRSVSWYQQTPGQGLQFLFEYFSETQRNKGNFPGRFSGRQFSNSRSEMNVSTLELGDSALYLCASSVGTSGDEQYFGPGTRLTVT.

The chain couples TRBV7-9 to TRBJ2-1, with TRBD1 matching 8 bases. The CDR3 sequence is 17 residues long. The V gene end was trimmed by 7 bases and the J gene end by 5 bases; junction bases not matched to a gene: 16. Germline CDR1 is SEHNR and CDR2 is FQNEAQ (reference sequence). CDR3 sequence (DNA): TGTGCCAGCACCTATACCCCCGGGACAGGTTACAACAATGAGCAGTTCTTC. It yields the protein CASTYTPGTGYNNEQFF.

Here the CDR3 reads CASSLAHVGGNTEAFF. The DNA for the CDR3 is TGTGCCAGCAGCTTAGCGCACGTGGGGGGGAACACTGAAGCTTTCTTT. The rearrangement uses TRBV7-8 and TRBJ1-1; D perhaps matches TRBD1 (5 bases). V was shortened by 0 bases and J by 1 base, with 12 bases between the two germline ends. There are 16 residues in the CDR3. Germline V gene data show CDR1 as SGHVS and CDR2 as FQNEAQ.